This T cell receptor beta chain was captured by sequencing in a study of beta chain features in type 1 diabetes. Expressed TCRB transcripts were sequenced because the entire RNA isolate underwent reverse transcription. Clones were sequenced by immunoSEQ multiplex PCR, and TCRdb holds only the in-frame ones, with some missing. The top ten hold over 1.5% of the sample, which has tens of thousands of clones, roughly 70% seen once. Findings and limits, study-wide: Type 1 diabetes patients showed a moderate but significant shortening of TCRB CDR3s in all four CD4+ subsets.

The germline gives CDR1 LGHNA, CDR2 YSLEER. This CDR3 comprises 13 residues. V shed 4 bases and J 5 bases; nucleotides not matched to a gene: 4. As to this clone: Its target is unknown.

This TCR derives from a man aged 30-40 years with type 1 diabetes. Some clones in this sample may be carry-over from other donors' samples. The J gene is TRBJ2-5, the V gene TRBV4-3; 7 nucleotides line up with TRBD2. Sequenced: Tregs from blood. The CDR3: CASSRGREETQYF. In DNA, the CDR3 is TGCGCCAGCAGCCGGGGGAGGGAGGAGACCCAGTACTTC.